The T cell receptor (beta chain) described here comes from a study of blood T cell repertoires in COVID-19. Turning to the study itself: Sources were T cells, B-cell-depleted T cells, or PBMCs; the material itself was cDNA or gDNA.

TCRdb keeps only in-frame clones here, not all; method: immunoSEQ multiplex PCR. The sample yields about 250,000 clones, 83% seen once. V was clipped by 3 bases and J by 4 bases; unmatched bases: 4. This CDR3 is 15 amino acids long. Germline CDR1 and CDR2: SGHNT and YYREEE (reference sequence). This TCR was recovered from an elderly man with acute or convalescent COVID-19. Material: peripheral blood. The chain links TRBV5-4 to TRBJ1-5; 10 bases map to TRBD1. The CDR3 nucleotides are TGTGCCAGCAGCTGGGGGACAGGGGCGAATCAGCCCCAGCATTTT. Protein sequence: CASSWGTGANQPQHF.